This T cell receptor (beta chain) was recovered during a study of early T cells in non-severe SARS-CoV-2 infection. The study's findings and limits: VDJdb matching favored anti-spike CD8 responses, missing private and CD4 specificities.

The germline V and J ends were trimmed by 1 base and 5 bases, with 11 bases remaining between them. The CDR3 covers 14 residues. Germline values: CDR1 MNHNS, CDR2 SASEGT. Separate cDNA molecules each had unique molecular identifiers attached to them. TCRdb reprocessed the 5' RACE reads with MiXCR, giving one entry per CDR3 protein. The sample carries approximately 97,000 distinct CDR3 sequences, approximately 11% recorded once. This clonotype was found a few times. Its target is not known. The receptor comes from an adult who was a healthcare worker with PCR-confirmed SARS-CoV-2 infection or an uninfected control (not recorded which). Specimen: whole blood, collected at baseline. This rearrangement joins TRBV6-1 to TRBJ1-2; D might be TRBD1 (5 bases). CDR3 sequence: CASSEEARVYGYTF. CDR3 in DNA: TGTGCCAGCAGTGAAGAGGCCAGGGTATATGGCTACACCTTC.